This entry features one T cell receptor beta chain sequence. This sample stems from a study of blood T cell repertoires in COVID-19. Per the germline V gene, CDR1 is WSHSY and CDR2 is SAAADI. J gave up 6 bases and V 5 bases, and 10 bases lay outside the gene matches. This CDR3 has 16 amino acids. Assay: immunoSEQ multiplex PCR; the TCRdb copy retains only in-frame clones and omits some. The sample holds about 250,000 clones, roughly 85% seen once. V and J are TRBV10-2 and TRBJ1-2, with 12 nucleotides matching TRBD1. The clonotype comes from a woman aged 45-65 years with acute COVID-19. Sequencing was performed on PBMCs or T cells enriched from blood (not recorded which). DNA of the CDR3: TGCGCCAGCAGTCTGGGACCGGGACAGGGGGCAGATGGCTACACCTTC. Amino acids: CASSLGPGQGADGYTF.